The entry below describes one T cell receptor (beta chain). Its cognate antigen is unknown. This sample was included in a study of T cell responses to AZD1222 COVID-19 vaccine. Findings and caveats of the study: Clonal diversity was possibly underestimated, and white British individuals and females predominated among donors. Repertoire collection took place solely once the T cell response had peaked.

Clones were read by immunoSEQ multiplex PCR, and TCRdb kept only the in-frame ones, dropping some. The repertoire consists of about 160,000 clones, with roughly 90% occurring once and the leading ten covering approximately 3.3%. The origin of this receptor is an adult who received the AZD1222 COVID-19 vaccine. The specimen comprised peripheral blood, sampled 28 days after the second AZD1222 dose.

The CDR3 region has the DNA TGTGCTAGTGGTTTGGCACCCCCCGGGCAAGATGACTATGGCTACACCTTC. Encoded protein: CASGLAPPGQDDYGYTF. The rearrangement links TRBV12-5 to TRBJ1-2, with D uncertain. Germline V gene sequence: CDR1 LGHNT, CDR2 FRNRAP. V was clipped by 1 base and J by 3 bases, with 18 bases between them. The CDR3 covers 17 residues.